The next 6 T cell receptor beta chains were all read from a single sample in a study of OX40 agonist ivuxolimab in advanced cancers. Generated by immunoSEQ multiplex PCR, the TCRdb table keeps only in-frame clones and is missing some. The sample has 50,000 or so clones, over 60% seen once. Sequencing was performed on CD4+ or CD8+ T cells sorted from blood, taken in a trial of the OX40 agonist ivuxolimab. Receptor source: an adult with an advanced solid tumor such as melanoma, head and neck, liver or kidney cancer.

This clone has only one observation. The J gene is TRBJ2-7, the V gene TRBV21-1; the table gives TRBD2 as D, unverified against the DNA. TRBV21-1 has pseudogene status. The CDR3 consists of 14 residues. CDR3 nucleotides: TGTGCCAGCATCCCGGGACTAGCGGGCCACGAGCAGTACTTC. Translated, it gives CASIPGLAGHEQYF.

This clone was counted a few times. This chain joins TRBV6-5 and TRBJ1-2; TRBD1 is a possible D gene (5 bases). This CDR3 spans 14 amino acids. V was trimmed by 4 bases and J by 8 bases, leaving 17 bases between them. CDR1 is MNHEY, CDR2 SVGAGI, per germline. Here the CDR3 DNA reads TGTGCCAGCAGTTCCGTCCGGGGGATTTCAGGCTACACCTTC. This gives the protein CASSSVRGISGYTF.

The V and J genes are TRBV6-1 and TRBJ2-4, with D perhaps matching TRBD2 (7 bases). Germline loops: CDR1 MNHNS, CDR2 SASEGT. CDR3 length equals 14 residues. Trimming shortened V by 0 bases and J by 7 bases, and 10 bases separated the two germline ends. The DNA for the CDR3 is TGTGCCAGCAGTGAAGCGGGGGGGCGTAACATTCAGTACTTC. Translating gives CASSEAGGRNIQYF.

The chain has TRBV27 and TRBJ2-1; maybe TRBD2 (5 bases). The germline V and J ends were trimmed by 4 bases and 10 bases, with 29 bases remaining between them. This CDR3 has 18 amino acids. Germline V gene data show CDR1 as MNHEY and CDR2 as SMNVEV (reference sequence). The CDR3 reads CASSSSNTPSSPLGEQFF. The CDR3 DNA follows: TGTGCCAGCAGTTCATCCAACACCCCTTCTAGCCCCTTGGGCGAGCAGTTCTTC.

V is TRBV5-4 and J is TRBJ1-5; D gene unclear. Trimming stripped 0 bases from V and 7 bases from J, with 14 bases between. The CDR3 loop spans 15 amino acids. Germline CDR1 is SGHNT and CDR2 is YYREEE (reference sequence). Here the CDR3 DNA reads TGTGCCAGCAGCTTGGGTGCCGGGCCCCGCCAGCCCCAGCATTTT. Its protein product is CASSLGAGPRQPQHF.

This chain uses TRBV21-1 with TRBJ2-1; the D call in the table, TRBD2, was not verified against the DNA. TRBV21-1 is described as a pseudogene. The CDR3 contains 17 residues. This CDR3 is CASSKGASGRDHNEQFF. The CDR3 region has the DNA TGTGCCAGCAGCAAAGGGGCTAGCGGGAGGGACCACAATGAGCAGTTCTTC.